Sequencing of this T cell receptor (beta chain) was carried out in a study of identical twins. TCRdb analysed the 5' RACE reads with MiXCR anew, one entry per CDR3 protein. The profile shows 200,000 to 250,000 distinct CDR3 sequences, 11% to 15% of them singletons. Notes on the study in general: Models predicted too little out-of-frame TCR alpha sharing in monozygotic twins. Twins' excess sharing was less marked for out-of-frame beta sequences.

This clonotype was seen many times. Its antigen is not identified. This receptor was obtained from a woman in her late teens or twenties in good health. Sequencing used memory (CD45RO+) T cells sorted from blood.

This CDR3 is CASSLGPSNEQFF. DNA of the CDR3: TGTGCCAGCAGTTTAGGCCCCAGCAATGAGCAGTTCTTC. The genes are TRBV12-3 or TRBV12-4 and TRBJ2-1; no clear D gene. The CDR3 runs to 13 residues. V was shortened by 1 base and J by 6 bases, with 7 bases between the two germline ends.